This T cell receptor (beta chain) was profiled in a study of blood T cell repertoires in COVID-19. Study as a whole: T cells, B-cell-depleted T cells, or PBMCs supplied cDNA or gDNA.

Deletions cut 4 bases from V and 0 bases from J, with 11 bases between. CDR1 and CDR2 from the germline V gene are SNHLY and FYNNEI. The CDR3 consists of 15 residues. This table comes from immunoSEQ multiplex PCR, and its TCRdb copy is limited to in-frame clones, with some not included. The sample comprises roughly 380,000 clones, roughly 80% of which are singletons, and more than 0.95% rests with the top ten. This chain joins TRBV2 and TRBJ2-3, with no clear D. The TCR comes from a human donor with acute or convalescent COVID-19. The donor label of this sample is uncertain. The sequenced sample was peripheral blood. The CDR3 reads CASSGSTPSTDTQYF. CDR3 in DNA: TGTGCCAGCAGTGGATCAACTCCTAGCACAGATACGCAGTATTTT.